These 7 T cell receptor beta chains share one sample of origin, sequenced in a study of T cell responses to AZD1222 COVID-19 vaccine. Sequenced by immunoSEQ multiplex PCR; TCRdb stores in-frame clones only, minus some. The sample lists 66,000 or so clones, about 90% occurring once. The source material was peripheral blood, sampled on day 0 of AZD1222 vaccination. The receptors stem from an adult in good health.

The chain carries TRBV2 and TRBJ2-7; 7 bases fit TRBD2. V dropped 4 bases and J dropped 0; count of bases not matched to a gene: 12. There are 17 residues in the CDR3. Germline V lookup: CDR1 SNHLY, CDR2 FYNNEI. The CDR3 DNA reads TGTGCCAGCAGTGCCTCGACCGGGACTACCGGCTCCTACGAGCAGTACTTC. This gives the protein CASSASTGTTGSYEQYF.

The chain has TRBV7-2 and TRBJ2-7; D gene ambiguous. The V and J ends lost 1 base and 0 bases respectively, with 10 bases between them. Per germline, CDR1 SGHTA and CDR2 FQGNSA. The CDR3 sequence is 15 residues long. Here the CDR3 reads CASSLGTRSSYEQYF. CDR3 DNA: TGTGCCAGCAGCTTAGGTACAAGGAGCTCCTACGAGCAGTACTTC.

This chain connects TRBV19 to TRBJ1-3, with D uncertain. This CDR3 region has 19 residues. The V and J ends lost 0 bases and 0 bases respectively, with 18 bases between them. Germline CDR1 reads LNHDA; CDR2 reads SQIVND (reference sequence). CDR3 sequence: CASSIELGRTFSSGNTIYF. The CDR3 nucleotides read TGTGCCAGTAGTATAGAGCTAGGACGGACCTTCAGCTCTGGAAACACCATATATTTT.

This clone has just one count. The CDR3 region has the DNA TGTGCCAGCAGCCACCCGGACAGGGAGCAGTACTTC. Its protein product is CASSHPDREQYF. This rearrangement joins TRBV7-9 to TRBJ2-7; TRBD1 aligns across 7 bases. The junction had 5 bases not matched to a gene; V was cut back by 5 bases and J by 7 bases. The CDR3 sequence is 12 residues long. Germline CDR1 reads SEHNR; CDR2 reads FQNEAQ (reference sequence). The full variable domain, completed using reference TRBV7-9 and TRBJ2-7, is DTGVSQNPRHKITKRGQNVTFRCDPISEHNRLYWYRQTLGQGPEFLTYFQNEAQLEKSRLLSDRFSAERPKGSFSTLEIQRTEQGDSAMYLCASSHPDREQYFGPGTRLTVT.

The rearrangement links TRBV27 to TRBJ2-2; perhaps TRBD1 as D (5 bases). The CDR3 is 16 residues long. V was pared by 2 bases and J by 3 bases, with 13 bases between. From germline, CDR1 is MNHEY and CDR2 SMNVEV (reference sequence). The chain's CDR3 is CASSLRDSLYTGELFF. CDR3 nucleotides: TGTGCCAGCAGTTTACGCGACAGTCTGTACACCGGGGAGCTGTTTTTT.

This clone was seen just once. The CDR3 coding sequence is TGTGCCAGCAGCCTATATGGGGTCGGGAGGTTGCGACAGCCCCAGCATTTT. It specifies CASSLYGVGRLRQPQHF. V gene TRBV27 combines with J gene TRBJ1-5, with D uncertain. Germline V lookup: CDR1 MNHEY, CDR2 SMNVEV (reference sequence). This CDR3 has 17 amino acids. V gave up 6 bases and J gave up 7 bases, with 25 bases separating them.

This sequence joins TRBV7-8 and TRBJ2-1; 16 bases agree with TRBD2. The CDR3 loop spans 17 amino acids. Looked up from germline, CDR1 is SGHVS and CDR2 is FQNEAQ. V trimming: 6 bases; J trimming: 6 bases; junction bases outside the gene matches: 8. The chain's CDR3 is CASRRGTSGRASNEQFF. The CDR3 nucleotides are TGTGCCAGCAGGCGCGGGACTAGCGGGAGGGCCTCCAATGAGCAGTTCTTC.